Below, 24 T cell receptor beta chains from the same sample are listed, as sequenced in a study of cytomegalovirus exposure and HLA in healthy donors. PCR primers comprised 60 Vbeta and 13 Jbeta primers. Measured with immunoSEQ multiplex PCR; TCRdb has only the in-frame clones, and not every one. The sample has 150,000 to 200,000 clones, around 72% seen once; the top ten hold more than 6%. Source material: PBMCs. Source of these receptors: a middle-aged woman in good health and CMV-seropositive.

This clone showed up just once. In DNA form, the CDR3 reads TGCGCCAGCAGCCCTGGACTTGGGGATACGCAGTATTTT. Its translation is CASSPGLGDTQYF. The chain has TRBV5-1 and TRBJ2-3; possible D gene TRBD2, 5 bases. Germline-derived CDR1 and CDR2 are SGHRS and YFSETQ. The CDR3 is 13 residues long. Between the trimmed V and J ends, which lost 4 bases and 6 bases, there was a span of 12 bases.

The V gene is TRBV6-5, the J gene TRBJ2-1; D possibly corresponds to TRBD1 (5 bases). In germline, CDR1 is MNHEY, CDR2 SVGAGI. Trimming left V 2 bases short and J 4 bases short, with 12 bases between. This CDR3 is built from 15 residues. This CDR3 is CASSYEAGLYNEQFF. The CDR3 DNA is TGTGCCAGCAGTTACGAGGCAGGGCTTTACAATGAGCAGTTCTTC.

This clone was counted once. The chain combines TRBV21-1 with TRBJ1-6; TRBD1 is the table's D call, not checked against the DNA. TRBV21-1 is given as a pseudogene. The CDR3 sequence is 15 residues long. CDR3 sequence reads: CASIPGQRDNSPLHF. CDR3 in DNA: TGTGCCAGCATTCCGGGACAGAGAGATAATTCACCCCTCCACTTT.

The J gene is TRBJ2-7, the V gene TRBV7-9; perhaps TRBD2 as D (7 bases). This CDR3 spans 14 amino acids. V was shortened by 0 bases and J by 6 bases, with 12 bases between the two germline ends. CDR1 and CDR2 (germline): SEHNR, FQNEAQ (reference sequence). CDR3 sequence: CASSLAGGPVEQYF. DNA of the CDR3: TGTGCCAGCAGCTTAGCGGGGGGGCCGGTCGAGCAGTACTTC.

V gene TRBV6-1 combines with J gene TRBJ1-5, with 8 bases aligning to TRBD1. Trimming at V came to 7 bases and at J to 6 bases, leaving 8 bases not matched to a gene. The CDR3 runs to 14 residues. Germline values: CDR1 MNHNS, CDR2 SASEGT. For the CDR3, the DNA is TGTGCCAGCAAACCGACAGGGGATGGTCAGCCCCAGCATTTT. Protein: CASKPTGDGQPQHF.

The V gene is TRBV27, the J gene TRBJ2-3; a weak D match, TRBD2 (7 bases). In germline, CDR1 is MNHEY, CDR2 SMNVEV (reference sequence). This CDR3 is built from 14 residues. V was clipped by 5 bases and J by 0 bases, with 9 bases between them. DNA for the CDR3: TGTGCCAGCAGTGCGGGGGCTAGCACAGATACGCAGTATTTT. Translating it yields CASSAGASTDTQYF.

V gene TRBV19 combines with J gene TRBJ1-2, with D tentatively TRBD1 (5 bases). V lost 4 bases to trimming and J lost 4 bases, with 13 bases between them. CDR1 LNHDA and CDR2 SQIVND come from the germline V gene (reference sequence). This CDR3 is 14 amino acids long. This CDR3 reads CASSSWTPPYGYTF. In nucleotides, the CDR3 is TGTGCCAGTAGTAGCTGGACACCCCCCTATGGCTACACCTTC.

The genes are TRBV19 and TRBJ1-2; D is ambiguous. V gave up 8 bases and J gave up 4 bases, with 14 bases separating them. CDR1 and CDR2 from the germline V gene are LNHDA and SQIVND (reference sequence). The CDR3 contains 13 residues. Written as DNA, the CDR3 is TGTGCCAGTTCCCGGGATATCCTCTATGGCTACACCTTC. This sequence encodes CASSRDILYGYTF.

V is TRBV4-3 and J is TRBJ1-2; weak D call: TRBD1 (6 bases). The V and J ends lost 0 bases and 5 bases respectively, with 16 bases between them. Germline lookup yields CDR1 LGHNA and CDR2 YSLEER. CDR3 length: 16 amino acids. The DNA of the CDR3 is TGCGCCAGCAGCCAAGATCTGGGGCAGAGGGGGTATGGCTACACCTTC. Residues: CASSQDLGQRGYGYTF.

The rearrangement joins TRBV30 to TRBJ1-1; D might be TRBD1 (5 bases). The CDR3 has 12 amino acids. V was shortened by 4 bases and J by 6 bases, with 12 bases between the two germline ends. Germline-derived CDR1 and CDR2 are GTSNPN and SVGIG (reference sequence). This chain's CDR3 is CAWTWGFAEAFF. The CDR3 DNA is TGTGCCTGGACCTGGGGCTTTGCTGAAGCTTTCTTT.

The CDR3 loop is CASSFDFTLSGGAVSRGTDTQYF. CDR3 nucleotide sequence: TGTGCCAGCAGTTTTGACTTTACTCTTAGCGGGGGGGCGGTATCTCGAGGCACAGATACGCAGTATTTT. This sequence joins TRBV28 and TRBJ2-3, with 11 bases aligning to TRBD2. This CDR3 is built from 23 residues. Germline V gene data show CDR1 as MDHEN and CDR2 as SYDVKM. The J segment lost 1 base and the V segment lost 3 bases, leaving 24 bases of the junction unmatched.

The chain links TRBV18 to TRBJ1-1; TRBD1 might be the D (5 bases). Germline V CDR1 and CDR2: KGHSH, LQKENI. Trimming left V 2 bases short and J 4 bases short, with 8 bases between. This CDR3 is 13 amino acids long. This CDR3 is CASSPGASTEAFF. The CDR3 nucleotides are TGTGCCAGCTCACCAGGGGCTAGCACTGAAGCTTTCTTT.

The chain couples TRBV28 to TRBJ2-3, with D maybe TRBD2 (5 bases). Per the germline V gene, CDR1 is MDHEN and CDR2 is SYDVKM. The V end lost 3 bases, the J end lost 2 bases, and 15 bases lay between the germline ends. The CDR3 sequence is 16 residues long. The CDR3 is CASSFSRVRLTDTQYF. The CDR3 DNA follows: TGTGCCAGCAGTTTTTCGCGGGTTCGTCTCACAGATACGCAGTATTTT.

In regard to this clone: A read error may account for a junction end that differs from germline. The rearrangement uses TRBV20-1 and TRBJ2-7, with D possibly TRBD1 on 6 matching bases. CDR1 and CDR2 (germline): DFQATT, SNEGSKA (reference sequence). CDR3 length: 11 amino acids. This CDR3 is CSADTGYGQYF. CDR3 bases: TGCAGTGCCGATACAGGGTACGGGCAGTACTTC.

The chain uses TRBV20-1 and TRBJ2-7; D is unclear. This CDR3 is built from 11 residues. The V end lost 3 bases, the J end lost 2 bases, and 5 bases lay between the germline ends. The V gene's germline CDR1 is DFQATT and CDR2 SNEGSKA (reference sequence). CDR3 bases: TGCAGTGCTAGGGCCACCTACGAGCAGTACTTC. The encoded protein is CSARATYEQYF.

This chain links TRBV4-1 with TRBJ1-1; 8 bases are shared with TRBD1. This CDR3 is 17 amino acids long. Germline lookup yields CDR1 MGHRA and CDR2 YSYEKL. The V gene end was trimmed by 4 bases and the J gene end by 5 bases; junction bases not matched to a gene: 15. The CDR3 region has the DNA TGCGCCAGCAGCCGAGGGGGACAGGCTGAGGCGGCGACTGAAGCTTTCTTT. It codes for CASSRGGQAEAATEAFF.

The V gene is TRBV19, the J gene TRBJ2-2, with 7 bases aligning to TRBD1. Germline V CDR1 and CDR2: LNHDA, SQIVND (reference sequence). Trimming removed 5 bases from V and 0 bases from J; junction bases left unmatched: 6. This CDR3 has 16 residues. The CDR3 DNA is TGTGCCAGTAGTTCTCCGACAGGGACGAACACCGGGGAGCTGTTTTTT. Amino acid sequence: CASSSPTGTNTGELFF. Variable domain in full (rest from reference TRBV19 and TRBJ2-2): DGGITQSPKYLFRKEGQNVTLSCEQNLNHDAMYWYRQDPGQGLRLIYYSQIVNDFQKGDIAEGYSVSREKKESFPLTVTSAQKNPTAFYLCASSSPTGTNTGELFFGEGSRLTVL.

The gene calls are TRBV6-1 and TRBJ2-3; a possible D gene is TRBD2 (6 bases). The CDR3 length is 16 residues. V shed 3 bases and J shed 2 bases, with 15 bases lying between them. Looked up from germline, CDR1 is MNHNS and CDR2 is SASEGT. Here the CDR3 reads CASSEVGGRITDTQYF. Written as DNA, the CDR3 is TGTGCCAGCAGTGAGGTAGGAGGGCGGATCACAGATACGCAGTATTTT.

This chain connects TRBV4-1 to TRBJ1-5; D ambiguous. The CDR3 spans 18 residues. V lost 1 base and J lost 3, with 19 bases in between. Germline V gene sequence: CDR1 MGHRA, CDR2 YSYEKL. Written as DNA, the CDR3 is TGCGCCAGCAGCCAAGCCACCCGTGGGCTCGAGTACAATCAGCCCCAGCATTTT. This translates into CASSQATRGLEYNQPQHF.

The rearrangement links TRBV4-2 to TRBJ1-1; 7 bases agree with TRBD1. Looked up from germline, CDR1 is LGHNA and CDR2 is YNFKEQ. The J segment lost 6 bases and the V segment lost 1 base, leaving 5 bases of the junction unmatched. The CDR3 loop spans 14 amino acids. The DNA of the CDR3 is TGTGCCAGCAGCCAAGGTGAGGGGGCAGCTGAAGCTTTCTTT. Its translation: CASSQGEGAAEAFF.

The chain has TRBV29-1 and TRBJ1-5, with TRBD1 matching 8 bases. CDR1 SQVTM and CDR2 ANQGSEA come from the germline V gene. The junction had 8 bases not matched to a gene; V was cut back by 7 bases and J by 3 bases. The CDR3 totals 14 residues. CDR3 loop: CSASTGGNNQPQHF. Here the CDR3 DNA reads TGCAGCGCAAGCACAGGGGGTAACAATCAGCCCCAGCATTTT.

This clone was counted a single time. A junction end diverges from the germline sequence, so it may reflect a read error. The sample contains more than one DNA sequence encoding this CDR3. V is TRBV29-1 and J is TRBJ1-2, with D tentatively TRBD1 (5 bases). The CDR3 extends over 12 amino acids. CDR1 is SQVTM and CDR2 is ANQGSEA in the germline V gene. CDR3 sequence reads: CSVEGQEYGYTF. The CDR3 DNA sequence: TGCAGCGTAGAAGGACAAGAGTATGGCTACACCTTC.

Here the CDR3 reads CASRNGGEYYGYTF. DNA for the CDR3: TGTGCCAGCAGGAACGGGGGGGAATACTATGGCTACACCTTC. The chain carries TRBV28 and TRBJ1-2, with D maybe TRBD1 (5 bases). Trimming took off 6 bases at V and 3 bases at J, with 14 bases between the two ends. The CDR3 spans 14 residues. The germline gives CDR1 MDHEN, CDR2 SYDVKM.

The rearrangement uses TRBV7-2 and TRBJ1-3, with D unresolved. Germline V gene data show CDR1 as SGHTA and CDR2 as FQGNSA. CDR3 size: 15 residues. Deletions cut 2 bases from V and 0 bases from J, with 8 bases between. DNA for the CDR3: TGTGCCAGCAGCTTAAGCATCCCCTCTGGAAACACCATATATTTT. Translation: CASSLSIPSGNTIYF.